The entry below describes one TCR beta chain. These data belong to a study of blood T cell repertoires in COVID-19. Study-level information: Researchers got acute and convalescent COVID-19 samples from the United States, Italy and Spain.

The CDR3 is 15 residues long. Germline CDR1 reads SGDLS; CDR2 reads YYNGEE. With 4 bases removed from V and 4 bases from J, the gap between germline ends came to 17 bases. TCRdb keeps only in-frame clones here, not all; method: immunoSEQ multiplex PCR. Altogether 200,000 to 300,000 clones are present, approximately 86% being singletons, with the ten largest covering 0.7%. This receptor was identified in a human donor in a cohort sampled during active COVID-19. This chain joins TRBV9 and TRBJ1-1; the D gene is possibly TRBD1 (6 bases). The sequencing sample was made of peripheral blood. The CDR3 region is CASSTSGGAGTEAFF. The CDR3 bases are TGTGCCAGCAGCACTAGTGGGGGGGCCGGCACTGAAGCTTTCTTT.